The clone carrying this T cell receptor beta chain was seen a handful of times. This record belongs to a study of T cells in Graves' hyperthyroidism and ophthalmopathy. On the study more broadly: Pretreatment peripheral blood was obtained at initial diagnosis.

The TCR beta CDR3 regions underwent amplification using RNA transcripts as the source. First-round RT-PCR targeting the TCR CDR3 was performed with the HTBI primer set. TCRdb used MiXCR to reprocess the multiplex PCR reads, holding one entry per CDR3 protein. Among about 560,000 distinct CDR3 sequences listed, about 15% were seen once. Trimming pared 3 bases from V and 5 bases from J, leaving 19 bases between. Germline assignment: CDR1 LNHDA and CDR2 SQIVND (reference sequence). This CDR3 contains 16 residues. Exclusion of patients followed from uncontrolled infection, other autoimmune disease, pregnancy or lactation. Diagnoses used clinical symptoms, serum thyroxine and TRAb, thyroid ultrasound and orbital computed tomography.

The source material was blood. This receptor was taken from a woman in her twenties or thirties with Graves' hyperthyroidism. The chain recombines TRBV19 with TRBJ1-2; D perhaps matches TRBD1 (5 bases). This CDR3 is CASSIIGTRAAYGYTF. In DNA, the CDR3 is TGTGCCAGTAGTATTATCGGGACCCGGGCGGCTTATGGCTACACCTTC.